This T cell receptor (beta chain) was identified in a study of blood T cells in healthy people across ages. The draw of peripheral blood yielded ten milliliters from each donor. Between the trimmed V and J ends, which lost 0 bases and 7 bases, there was a span of 6 bases. The CDR3 has 12 amino acids. Germline-derived CDR1 and CDR2 are MGHDK and SYGVNS. This clonotype was seen ten or more times. A second about 7 to 11 cycle PCR used barcoded and J-beta primers. Tags on each cDNA molecule came from a template-switch adaptor with 12 random nucleotides. Via MiXCR, TCRdb re-called the 5' RACE reads, giving one row per CDR3 protein. The table has about 720,000 distinct CDR3 sequences, 20% to 25% seen once. The same specimen was also included in a second study, on T cells of mothers and their children. That work adds: Thymic selection molds TCR recombination output in a comparable way in related and unrelated pairs.

This sequence joins TRBV25-1 and TRBJ1-2; D is unclear. This clonotype originated in a boy aged 10-17 years in good health. Material for sequencing was blood. CDR3 sequence: CASSEYQSGYTF. The CDR3 DNA sequence: TGTGCCAGCAGTGAATATCAGAGTGGCTACACCTTC.